These 2 T cell receptor beta chains were all obtained from the same sample, sequenced in a study of regulatory T cells in long-lasting Graves disease. The time point is: newly diagnosed GD, antithyroid drugs for less than 3 months. Following extraction of RNA from PBMCs, that RNA was used to make the TCR library. In building TCR beta libraries, iRepertoire HTBI primers were used together with Arm-PCR of CDR3 regions. TCRdb itself ran the multiplex PCR reads through MiXCR, one entry per CDR3 protein. The sample has 550,000 or so distinct CDR3 sequences, around 12% seen once. Another study also made use of these data, one on T cells in Graves' hyperthyroidism and ophthalmopathy.

Sequencing used peripheral blood mononuclear cells (PBMCs), obtained at new diagnosis, from a patient treated with antithyroid drugs. The receptors originated from a woman in her 30s with Graves disease.

The J gene is TRBJ2-4, the V gene TRBV7-2; D may match TRBD1 or TRBD2 (6 bases each). The CDR3 has 17 residues. Trimming stripped 3 bases from V and 0 bases from J, with 15 bases between. The germline V gene encodes CDR1 SGHTA and CDR2 FQGNSA. In DNA, the CDR3 is TGTGCCAGCAGCTTTTCCCCGGGGGCAGTAGCCAAAAACATTCAGTACTTC. Translating it yields CASSFSPGAVAKNIQYF.

The J gene is TRBJ2-2, the V gene TRBV7-2; 11 nucleotides align to TRBD2. Germline V gene data show CDR1 as SGHTA and CDR2 as FQGNSA. V lost 3 bases, J lost 5 bases, and 8 bases stayed unmatched. The CDR3 consists of 17 residues. The CDR3 sequence is CASSFIAGGPSTGELFF. DNA of the CDR3: TGTGCCAGCAGCTTCATAGCGGGAGGGCCCTCGACCGGGGAGCTGTTTTTT. Supplemented by reference TRBV7-2 and TRBJ2-2, the full variable domain reads GAGVSQSPSNKVTEKGKDVELRCDPISGHTALYWYRQSLGQGLEFLIYFQGNSAPDKSGLPSDRFSAERTGGSVSTLTIQRTQQEDSAVYLCASSFIAGGPSTGELFFGEGSRLTVL.